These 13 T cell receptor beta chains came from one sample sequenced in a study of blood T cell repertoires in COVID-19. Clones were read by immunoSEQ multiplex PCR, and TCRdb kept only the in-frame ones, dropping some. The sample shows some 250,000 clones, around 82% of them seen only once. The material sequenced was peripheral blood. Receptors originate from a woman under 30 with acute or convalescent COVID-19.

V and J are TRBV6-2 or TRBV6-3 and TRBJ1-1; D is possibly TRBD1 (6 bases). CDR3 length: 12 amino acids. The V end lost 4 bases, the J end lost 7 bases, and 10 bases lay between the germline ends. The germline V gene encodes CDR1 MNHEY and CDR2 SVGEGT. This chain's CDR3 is CASSLYRDEAFF. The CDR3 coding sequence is TGTGCCAGCAGTTTATACAGGGATGAAGCTTTCTTT.

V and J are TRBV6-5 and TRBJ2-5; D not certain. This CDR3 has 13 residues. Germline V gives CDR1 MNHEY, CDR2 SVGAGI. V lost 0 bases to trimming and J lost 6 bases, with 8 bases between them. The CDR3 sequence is CASSYSGSQTQYF. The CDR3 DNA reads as TGTGCCAGCAGTTACTCTGGCTCACAGACCCAGTACTTC.

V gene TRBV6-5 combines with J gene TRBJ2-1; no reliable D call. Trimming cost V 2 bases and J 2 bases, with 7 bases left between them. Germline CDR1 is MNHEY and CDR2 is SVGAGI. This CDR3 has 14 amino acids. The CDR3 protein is CASSYRLAYNEQFF. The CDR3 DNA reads TGTGCCAGCAGTTACCGACTCGCCTACAATGAGCAGTTCTTC.

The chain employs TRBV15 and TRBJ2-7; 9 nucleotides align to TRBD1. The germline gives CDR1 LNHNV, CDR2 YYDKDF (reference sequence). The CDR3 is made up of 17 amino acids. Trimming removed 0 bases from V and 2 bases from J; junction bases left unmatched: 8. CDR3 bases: TGTGCCACCAGCAGAGATAAGGGGACAGGGAGACCCTACGAGCAGTACTTC. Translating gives CATSRDKGTGRPYEQYF.

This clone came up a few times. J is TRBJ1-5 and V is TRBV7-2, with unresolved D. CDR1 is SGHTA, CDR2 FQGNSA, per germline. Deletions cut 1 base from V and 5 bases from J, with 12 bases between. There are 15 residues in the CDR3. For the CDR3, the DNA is TGTGCCAGCAGCTTAGGCAGACTTACCGATCAGCCCCAGCATTTT. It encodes CASSLGRLTDQPQHF.

CDR3: CASSFTGYEQYF. The CDR3 region has the DNA TGTGCCAGCAGCTTTACAGGGTACGAGCAGTACTTC. The chain has TRBV11-1 and TRBJ2-7; possible D gene TRBD1, 6 bases. V lost 3 bases to trimming and J lost 4 bases, with 7 bases between them. This CDR3 has 12 amino acids. Germline CDR1 SGHAT, CDR2 FQDESV (reference sequence).

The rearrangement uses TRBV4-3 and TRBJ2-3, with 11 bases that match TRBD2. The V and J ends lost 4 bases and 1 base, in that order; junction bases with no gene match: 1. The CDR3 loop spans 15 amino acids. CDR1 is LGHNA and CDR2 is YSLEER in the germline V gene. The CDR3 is CASSLGLAGTDTQYF. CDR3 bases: TGCGCCAGCAGCCTGGGACTAGCGGGCACAGATACGCAGTATTTT.

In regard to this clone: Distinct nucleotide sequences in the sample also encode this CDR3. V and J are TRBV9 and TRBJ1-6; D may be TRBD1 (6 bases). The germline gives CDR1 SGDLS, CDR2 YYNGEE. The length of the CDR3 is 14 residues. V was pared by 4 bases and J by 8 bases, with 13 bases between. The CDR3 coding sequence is TGTGCCAGCAGCCCCGTGGGGGGGCATTCACCCCTCCACTTT. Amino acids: CASSPVGGHSPLHF.

The CDR3 DNA follows: TGTGCCACCAGCGCGGAAGAGACCCAGTACTTC. Residues: CATSAEETQYF. This chain connects TRBV15 to TRBJ2-5, with D uncertain. The length of the CDR3 is 11 residues. With 5 bases removed from V and 3 bases from J, the gap between germline ends came to 4 bases. Germline CDR1 LNHNV, CDR2 YYDKDF (reference sequence).

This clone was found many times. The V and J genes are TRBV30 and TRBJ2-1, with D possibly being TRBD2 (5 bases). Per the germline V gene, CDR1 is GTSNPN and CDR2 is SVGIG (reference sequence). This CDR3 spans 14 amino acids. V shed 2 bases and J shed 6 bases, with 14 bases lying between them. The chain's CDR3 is CAWSREGNPNEQFF. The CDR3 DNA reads TGTGCCTGGAGTCGGGAAGGGAACCCCAATGAGCAGTTCTTC.

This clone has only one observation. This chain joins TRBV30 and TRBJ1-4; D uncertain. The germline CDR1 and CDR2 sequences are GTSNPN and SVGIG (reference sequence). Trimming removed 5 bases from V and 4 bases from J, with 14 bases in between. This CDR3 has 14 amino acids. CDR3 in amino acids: CAWGMFDINEKLFF. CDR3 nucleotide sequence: TGTGCCTGGGGAATGTTTGACATTAATGAAAAACTGTTTTTT.

The CDR3 here is CAISGNREGLLYAEAFF. The CDR3 bases are TGTGCCATCAGTGGAAACAGGGAGGGTCTTTTGTATGCTGAAGCTTTCTTT. This chain uses TRBV10-3 with TRBJ1-1, with a possible D match to TRBD1 (6 bases). The germline CDR1 and CDR2 sequences are ENHRY and SYGVKD. This CDR3 comprises 17 residues. Trimming pared 4 bases from V and 6 bases from J, leaving 24 bases between.

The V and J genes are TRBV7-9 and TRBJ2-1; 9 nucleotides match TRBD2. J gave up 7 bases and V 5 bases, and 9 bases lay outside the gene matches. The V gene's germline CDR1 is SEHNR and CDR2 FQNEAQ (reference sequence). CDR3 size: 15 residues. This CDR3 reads CASSPRIAGDNEQFF. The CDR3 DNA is TGTGCCAGCAGCCCTCGGATAGCGGGAGATAATGAGCAGTTCTTC.